These T cell receptor beta chains were read from a single sample in a study of blood T cell repertoires in COVID-19. Method: immunoSEQ multiplex PCR; TCRdb's copy keeps in-frame clones and lacks some. Seen here are about 170,000 clones, approximately 86% observed once, and the top ten hold about 6.9%. Sequenced input: peripheral blood. These receptor sequences come from a man older than 75 with COVID-19, enrolled during active disease. CDR3s include the opening cysteine and the closing phenylalanine or tryptophan. The D gene is left open where the match is weak. Size tells how often a clone was seen (once, few, many) or the class of an expanded clone, and some rows leave it out.

j_call	v_call	clone_size	d_call	cdr3_nt	cdr3_aa
TRBJ2-7	TRBV6-6	NA	TRBD1	TGTGCCAGCAGTTACTCAAGGGGACAGGTCGACGAGCAGTACTTC	CASSYSRGQVDEQYF
TRBJ2-3	TRBV3-1/TRBV3-2	NA	TRBD1	TGTGCCAGCAGCCAAGATCGACAGGGGTCCACAGATACGCAGTATTTT	CASSQDRQGSTDTQYF
TRBJ1-2	TRBV29-1	NA	NA	TGCAGCGTTTCCTCAGGTGGGAACTATGGCTACACCTTC	CSVSSGGNYGYTF
TRBJ2-5	TRBV3-1/TRBV3-2	NA	TRBD1	TGTGCCAGCAACCTCCGGGACAGCCTTCAAGAGACCCAGTACTTC	CASNLRDSLQETQYF
TRBJ1-2	TRBV13	NA	NA	TGTGCCAGCAGCTTAGAGGGGGTAGGTGGCTACACCTTC	CASSLEGVGGYTF
TRBJ1-3	TRBV5-1	NA	NA	TGCGCCAGCAGCGACTTTAGGGGAACTGGAAACACCATATATTTT	CASSDFRGTGNTIYF
TRBJ2-6	TRBV6-5	NA	NA	TGTGCCAGCAGACGCAGGGGAACTGGGGCCAACGTCCTGACTTTC	CASRRRGTGANVLTF
TRBJ2-3	TRBV2	NA	TRBD2	TGTGCCAGCAGGGGGGGGACTCAACGCACAGATACGCAGTATTTT	CASRGGTQRTDTQYF
TRBJ1-2	TRBV27	NA	TRBD1	TGTGCCAGCAGTGGGTACAGGGGCGGTAACTATGGCTACACCTTC	CASSGYRGGNYGYTF
TRBJ2-3	TRBV6-6	NA	TRBD1	TGTGCCAGCAGCACAGGGGGCGTTGAAGATACGCAGTATTTT	CASSTGGVEDTQYF
TRBJ2-3	TRBV7-9	NA	TRBD2	TGTGCCAGCAGCTTAGGAGCGGGGGGAGTAGATACGCAGTATTTT	CASSLGAGGVDTQYF
TRBJ1-2	TRBV21-1	NA	NA	TGTGCCAGCAGCAAAGAAGCCGGGACAGGGTTTATCGGCTACACCTTC	CASSKEAGTGFIGYTF
TRBJ1-2	TRBV19	NA	NA	TGTGCCAGTAGTATGAGGCAGCCGGCTAACTATGGCTACACCTTC	CASSMRQPANYGYTF
TRBJ2-7	TRBV4-1	few	NA	TGCGCCAGCAGCCTACAGATTTTCTCCTACGAGCAGTACTTC	CASSLQIFSYEQYF
TRBJ1-6	TRBV29-1	once	NA	TGCAGCGTGTCACAGGAATATAATTCACCCCTCCACTTT	CSVSQEYNSPLHF